The entry below gives a single TCR beta chain sequence along with its context. Other DNA sequences from this sample encode an identical CDR3 as well. The sample originates from a study of shared clonotypes between healthy human individuals. The table came from immunoSEQ multiplex PCR; TCRdb's copy has only in-frame clones and leaves some out. The sample lists approximately 2,300,000 clones, 92% occurring once. All donors qualified as healthy HIV-negative adults and had experienced no recent acute infections or vaccinations. Per germline, CDR1 SGHTA and CDR2 FQGNSA. The CDR3 is made up of 17 amino acids. The V segment lost 1 base and the J segment 4 bases; nucleotides outside the gene matches: 6.

The sequence was collected from a man between 18 and 35 years old in good health. Some clones in this sample may be carry-over from other donors' samples. The sample taken for sequencing was naive CD4+ T cells from PBMCs. Subset meaning: CD45RA+ positively selected. The V and J genes are TRBV7-2 and TRBJ2-3; 12 bases are a match to TRBD2. The DNA for the CDR3 is TGTGCCAGCAGCTTAGTTGGGCTAGCGGGAGGGCCAGATACGCAGTATTTT. Translated, it gives CASSLVGLAGGPDTQYF.